These 20 T cell receptor beta chains were all obtained from the same sample, sequenced in a study of blood T cell repertoires in COVID-19. Data came from immunoSEQ multiplex PCR; TCRdb stores just in-frame clones and leaves some out. In the table there are about 270,000 clones, around nine tenths of which are singletons. The specimen sequenced was peripheral blood. The receptors shown here come from a man aged 35-49 years with active or convalescent COVID-19.

The rearrangement links TRBV27 to TRBJ2-1; D possibly corresponds to TRBD1 (5 bases). The CDR3 is made up of 14 amino acids. V gave up 6 bases and J gave up 6 bases, with 15 bases separating them. Germline-derived CDR1 and CDR2 are MNHEY and SMNVEV (reference sequence). CDR3 bases: TGTGCCAGCAGCCGCAAGTCTACAGGCAATGAGCAGTTCTTC. It translates to CASSRKSTGNEQFF.

The chain employs TRBV12-3 or TRBV12-4 and TRBJ1-5; D might be TRBD1 (5 bases). Trimming cost V 4 bases and J 11 bases, with 15 bases left between them. The CDR3 loop spans 13 amino acids. The CDR3 protein is CASSSGGVRTQHF. The CDR3, as DNA: TGTGCCAGCAGTTCGGGGGGGGTCAGGACCCAGCATTTT.

The chain joins TRBV18 to TRBJ2-3, with unresolved D. The CDR3 extends over 17 amino acids. The V gene's germline CDR1 is KGHSH and CDR2 LQKENI. V lost 4 bases, J lost 5 bases, and 22 bases lay in between. The CDR3 nucleotides are TGTGCCAGCTCACTTACTCCCCGACCGCTGTCGGGAGATACGCAGTATTTT. Translating gives CASSLTPRPLSGDTQYF.

The rearrangement uses TRBV7-3 and TRBJ2-3; D may be TRBD1 (7 bases). The CDR3 spans 15 residues. Trimming shortened V by 6 bases and J by 1 base, and 14 bases separated the two germline ends. Germline V gives CDR1 SGHTA, CDR2 FQGTGA. The CDR3 is CASSSQGEGTDTQYF. The CDR3 bases are TGTGCCAGCAGTTCTCAGGGGGAGGGCACAGATACGCAGTATTTT.

The V call is TRBV6-1, the J call TRBJ1-5, with D perhaps matching TRBD1 (5 bases). Trimming took 2 bases from V and 2 from J, leaving 16 bases between them. This CDR3 comprises 17 residues. From germline, CDR1 is MNHNS and CDR2 SASEGT. The CDR3: CASSEFAGGFGNQPQHF. CDR3 coding DNA: TGTGCCAGCAGTGAATTCGCGGGGGGTTTCGGCAATCAGCCCCAGCATTTT.

The genes are TRBV10-2 and TRBJ2-7; 8 bases fit TRBD2. CDR1 and CDR2 (germline): WSHSY, SAAADI. CDR3 length: 12 amino acids. After removal of 5 bases from V and 6 bases from J, the junction contained 3 bases not matched to a gene. CDR3 protein: CASSPGGAEQYF. DNA for the CDR3: TGCGCCAGCAGTCCGGGGGGGGCCGAGCAGTACTTC.

The chain carries TRBV29-1 and TRBJ2-7, with no clear D. CDR3 length: 13 amino acids. Trimming left V 2 bases short and J 2 bases short, with 10 bases between. Germline CDR1 is SQVTM and CDR2 is ANQGSEA. The DNA of the CDR3 is TGCAGCGTTGAACGTACTCGTCCCTACGAGCAGTACTTC. This encodes CSVERTRPYEQYF.

The CDR3 protein is CASRDPRTGRANYGYTF. The CDR3 DNA follows: TGTGCCAGCAGGGACCCCCGGACAGGTAGGGCTAACTATGGCTACACCTTC. V and J are TRBV13 and TRBJ1-2; 7 bases line up with TRBD1. V lost 6 bases, J lost 0 bases, and 13 bases stayed unmatched. The CDR3 is 17 residues long. Germline V gene lookup returns CDR1 PRHDT and CDR2 FYEKMQ (reference sequence).

This chain uses TRBV27 with TRBJ2-1, with 9 positions matching TRBD1. CDR1 is MNHEY and CDR2 is SMNVEV in the germline V gene (reference sequence). CDR3 size: 16 residues. With V trimmed by 9 bases and J by 9 bases, 18 bases remained unmatched. CDR3 coding DNA: TGTGCCAGTTCACCCAACAGGGGGCGATCATCGGGTGAGCAGTTCTTC. Protein product: CASSPNRGRSSGEQFF.

The chain uses TRBV18 and TRBJ2-7; 7 nucleotides align to TRBD1. The germline V gene encodes CDR1 KGHSH and CDR2 LQKENI. The CDR3 has 14 residues. Trimming took 3 bases from V and 0 from J; bases not matched to a gene: 2. The CDR3 DNA reads TGTGCCAGCTCACCGCGACAGGGCTCCTACGAGCAGTACTTC. Its translation is CASSPRQGSYEQYF.

J is TRBJ1-1 and V is TRBV6-5, with TRBD1 identical over 7 bases. The CDR3 sequence is 14 residues long. Germline loops: CDR1 MNHEY, CDR2 SVGAGI. J was trimmed by 5 bases and V by 10 bases; bases with no gene match: 13. The chain's CDR3 is CATYGTALGTEAFF. CDR3 coding DNA: TGTGCCACCTACGGGACAGCCTTAGGGACTGAAGCTTTCTTT.

About this clone: This specimen includes other DNA sequences encoding the same CDR3. This chain uses TRBV6-5 with TRBJ2-7; 7 bases line up with TRBD1. Germline-derived CDR1 and CDR2 are MNHEY and SVGAGI. V shed 6 bases, J shed 6 bases, and the junction held 5 bases outside the gene matches. The CDR3 has 12 amino acids. The CDR3 loop is CASSPTGSEQYF. The CDR3 nucleotides read TGTGCCAGCAGCCCGACAGGGTCCGAGCAGTACTTC.

V usage is TRBV5-1 and J usage is TRBJ2-3; 9 bases map to TRBD2. The CDR3 loop spans 16 amino acids. In germline, CDR1 is SGHRS, CDR2 YFSETQ. The V gene end was trimmed by 0 bases and the J gene end by 5 bases; junction bases not matched to a gene: 7. CDR3 bases: TGCGCCAGCAGCTTGGGGGCGGGAGGGCCTAAAGATACGCAGTATTTT. Translating gives CASSLGAGGPKDTQYF.

The rearrangement uses TRBV5-1 and TRBJ2-2; D gene ambiguous. CDR1 and CDR2 from the germline V gene are SGHRS and YFSETQ. The CDR3 spans 13 residues. The V end was cut by 4 bases, the J end by 3 bases, with 7 bases between. CDR3 protein: CASSLEDTGELFF. The CDR3 coding sequence is TGCGCCAGCAGCCTTGAGGACACCGGGGAGCTGTTTTTT.

The V gene is TRBV10-3, the J gene TRBJ1-1; D gene unclear. This CDR3 spans 14 amino acids. From germline, CDR1 is ENHRY and CDR2 SYGVKD. V was cut by 3 bases and J by 4 bases, with 12 bases left in between. As DNA, the CDR3 is TGTGCCATCAGTGACGGGGAGATCGGCACTGAAGCTTTCTTT. Amino acids: CAISDGEIGTEAFF.

The chain joins TRBV27 to TRBJ1-2, with TRBD1 identical over 8 bases. V trimming: 6 bases; J trimming: 4 bases; junction bases outside the gene matches: 7. The CDR3 has 14 amino acids. Looked up from germline, CDR1 is MNHEY and CDR2 is SMNVEV (reference sequence). CDR3 sequence reads: CASRLQGVSYGYTF. CDR3 DNA: TGTGCCAGCAGATTACAGGGGGTGAGCTATGGCTACACCTTC.

This clone turned up a few times. The chain combines TRBV11-1 with TRBJ2-1; TRBD2 matches at 12 bases. The CDR3 consists of 14 residues. CDR1 is SGHAT and CDR2 is FQDESV in the germline V gene (reference sequence). The trim removed 6 bases at V and 6 bases at J, leaving 3 bases unmatched. This CDR3 reads CASRTSGRSNEQFF. CDR3 in DNA: TGTGCCAGCAGGACTAGCGGGAGAAGCAATGAGCAGTTCTTC.

The V call is TRBV11-3, the J call TRBJ1-4, with unresolved D. This CDR3 region has 14 residues. The V end was cut by 4 bases, the J end by 6 bases, with 12 bases between. Germline lookup yields CDR1 SGHNT and CDR2 YENEEA. As DNA, the CDR3 is TGTGCCAGCAGCTCCTTCTCTGGAGATGAAAAACTGTTTTTT. As protein: CASSSFSGDEKLFF.

The rearrangement joins TRBV28 to TRBJ2-7; 8 nucleotides line up with TRBD2. V trimming: 6 bases; J trimming: 6 bases; junction bases outside the gene matches: 19. CDR3 size: 17 residues. Per germline, CDR1 MDHEN and CDR2 SYDVKM. CDR3 sequence reads: CASRPTPSGGVTGEQYF. CDR3 nucleotide sequence: TGTGCCAGCAGACCAACCCCCTCGGGGGGGGTAACCGGCGAGCAGTACTTC. The whole variable domain, filled in from reference TRBV28 and TRBJ2-7, reads DVKVTQSSRYLVKRTGEKVFLECVQDMDHENMFWYRQDPGLGLRLIYFSYDVKMKEKGDIPEGYSVSREKKERFSLILESASTNQTSMYLCASRPTPSGGVTGEQYFGPGTRLTVT.

This clone was observed a single time. The gene calls are TRBV30 and TRBJ1-2; 10 positions match TRBD1. This CDR3 has 11 residues. Germline-derived CDR1 and CDR2 are GTSNPN and SVGIG (reference sequence). V trimming: 5 bases; J trimming: 6 bases; junction bases outside the gene matches: 0. The CDR3 sequence is CAWGQGDGYTF. CDR3 coding DNA: TGTGCCTGGGGACAGGGGGATGGCTACACCTTC.